These 10 T cell receptor beta chains share one sample of origin, sequenced in a study of blood T cells in healthy people across ages. The second PCR ran roughly 6 to 11 cycles with a sample-barcoded 5' primer and J-beta primers. One entry per CDR3 protein, called by TCRdb with MiXCR from the 5' RACE reads. The sample holds fewer than 1 million distinct CDR3 sequences, approximately 44% seen once. The specimen sequenced was blood. The receptor set was obtained from a man in his fifties or sixties in good health.

This chain uses TRBV7-2 with TRBJ2-5; 12 bases map to TRBD2. V was clipped by 4 bases and J by 7 bases; unmatched bases: 10. This CDR3 has 16 residues. Per the germline V gene, CDR1 is SGHTA and CDR2 is FQGNSA. Here the CDR3 reads CASSSELAGGQGTQYF. DNA for the CDR3: TGTGCCAGCAGCTCAGAACTAGCGGGGGGCCAGGGGACCCAGTACTTC.

This clonotype has just a few counts. The rearrangement uses TRBV3-1 and TRBJ2-7; possible D gene TRBD1, 5 bases. The CDR3 sequence is 15 residues long. Trimming shortened V by 4 bases and J by 6 bases, and 19 bases separated the two germline ends. In germline, CDR1 is LGHDT, CDR2 YNNKEL (reference sequence). The DNA for the CDR3 is TGTGCCAGCAGCCTAGGTGCAGGGCTCGCCGGCGAGCAGTACTTC. It encodes CASSLGAGLAGEQYF.

The chain joins TRBV28 to TRBJ2-1; 7 bases match TRBD2. After removal of 4 bases from V and 7 bases from J, the junction contained 10 bases not matched to a gene. This CDR3 is 15 amino acids long. From germline, CDR1 is MDHEN and CDR2 SYDVKM. In DNA, the CDR3 is TGTGCCAGCAGTTCGCCTAGCGGAGGACCAAATGAGCAGTTCTTC. Translation: CASSSPSGGPNEQFF.

This clonotype has only a few counts. The J gene is TRBJ2-5, the V gene TRBV14; D gene unclear. The V end was cut by 5 bases, the J end by 5 bases, with 15 bases between. The CDR3 has 14 amino acids. The germline gives CDR1 SGHDN, CDR2 FVKESK. The CDR3 protein is CASSSHGIWETQYF. In DNA, the CDR3 is TGTGCCAGCAGCTCACACGGAATCTGGGAGACCCAGTACTTC.

The V call is TRBV4-3, the J call TRBJ1-2, with a possible D match to TRBD1 (5 bases). In germline, CDR1 is LGHNA, CDR2 YSLEER. The CDR3 spans 15 residues. The germline V and J ends were trimmed by 0 bases and 6 bases, with 14 bases remaining between them. The CDR3 protein is CASSQEGRPLHGYTF. For the CDR3, the DNA is TGCGCCAGCAGCCAAGAGGGACGCCCGCTCCATGGCTACACCTTC.

About this clonotype itself: With a much larger clone just one base away, this may be a read error. V and J are TRBV20-1 and TRBJ2-5, with 8 nucleotides matching TRBD1. Trimming took 4 bases from V and 11 from J; bases not matched to a gene: 21. The CDR3 totals 16 residues. The V gene's germline CDR1 is DFQATT and CDR2 SNEGSKA (reference sequence). In DNA, the CDR3 is TGCAGTGCTAACCCTCCAACAGGGGGGCTCCTTAACAAGCAGTACTTC. Residues: CSANPPTGGLLNKQYF.

This chain connects TRBV3-1 to TRBJ2-3; 8 positions agree with TRBD2. This CDR3 region has 15 residues. In germline, CDR1 is LGHDT, CDR2 YNNKEL (reference sequence). V dropped 3 bases and J dropped 1; count of bases not matched to a gene: 3. The CDR3 region is CASSHRGGRTDTQYF. As DNA, the CDR3 is TGTGCCAGCAGCCATCGGGGGGGTCGCACAGATACGCAGTATTTT.

This sequence joins TRBV9 and TRBJ1-2; 12 nucleotides line up with TRBD1. Germline CDR1 reads SGDLS; CDR2 reads YYNGEE. The CDR3 length is 17 residues. Germline trimming cut 0 bases from V and 7 bases from J; bases unmatched to any gene: 10. The CDR3 protein is CASSVGYPGQGAIGYTF. The CDR3 DNA sequence: TGTGCCAGCAGCGTAGGGTACCCGGGACAGGGGGCAATTGGCTACACCTTC. Combining the CDR3 with reference TRBV9 and TRBJ1-2 gives the whole variable domain DSGVTQTPKHLITATGQRVTLRCSPRSGDLSVYWYQQSLDQGLQFLIQYYNGEERAKGNILERFSAQQFPDLHSELNLSSLELGDSALYFCASSVGYPGQGAIGYTFGSGTRLTVV.

The chain has TRBV6-5 and TRBJ2-7, with a possible D match to TRBD1 (6 bases). Germline V gene lookup returns CDR1 MNHEY and CDR2 SVGAGI. The CDR3 runs 13 residues. Trimming cost V 6 bases and J 4 bases, with 13 bases left between them. CDR3 sequence: CASRRQASYEQYF. The CDR3 DNA follows: TGTGCCAGCAGACGACAGGCCTCATACGAGCAGTACTTC.

This chain uses TRBV10-1 with TRBJ1-6; D is unresolved. Germline V gene lookup returns CDR1 WNHNN and CDR2 SYGVQD (reference sequence). V dropped 0 bases and J dropped 9 bases, with 9 bases sitting between them. The CDR3 sequence is 14 residues long. This CDR3 reads CASSESTHGSPLHF. In nucleotides, the CDR3 is TGCGCCAGCAGTGAGTCCACCCATGGTTCACCCCTCCACTTT.